A selection of T cell receptor beta chains follows, all from one sample in a study of blood T cell repertoires in COVID-19. Repertoires were generated with immunoSEQ multiplex PCR, while TCRdb's copy carries only in-frame clones and drops some. The sample yields approximately 190,000 clones, about 88% seen once. Sequencing was done on a sample of peripheral blood. The receptors derive from a woman in her 40s who had recovered from COVID-19. Both conserved end residues are part of each CDR3. Fields, in order: J gene, clone size, V gene, CDR3 length, D gene, CDR3 protein, CDR3 DNA. A D gene is named only where the DNA matches it firmly. A clone size is listed for some rows: how often the clone was seen (once, few, many), or a class if it is expanded.

>TRBJ2-4|NA|TRBV19|14|TRBD1
CASSLGTGKNIQYF
TGTGCCAGTAGTCTCGGGACAGGCAAAAACATTCAGTACTTC
>TRBJ2-1|NA|TRBV10-3|15|TRBD2
CAISDLAGGSHEQFF
TGTGCCATCAGCGATCTAGCGGGAGGATCCCATGAGCAGTTCTTC
>TRBJ2-7|few|TRBV4-1|18|NA
CASSQEMPGQITTYEQYF
TGCGCCAGCAGCCAAGAAATGCCCGGACAGATTACGACCTACGAGCAGTACTTC
>TRBJ2-2|NA|TRBV5-1|16|NA
CASSLAGALGTGELFF
TGCGCCAGCAGCTTGGCAGGGGCGCTGGGCACCGGGGAGCTGTTTTTT
>TRBJ2-5|NA|TRBV24-1|16|NA
CATSDSRQFGRETQYF
TGTGCCACCAGTGATTCCCGACAGTTTGGGCGGGAGACCCAGTACTTC
>TRBJ2-1|NA|TRBV6-2/TRBV6-3|16|TRBD1
CASSWSVGTASDEQFF
TGTGCCAGCAGCTGGTCCGTCGGGACAGCGAGCGATGAGCAGTTCTTC
>TRBJ2-7|NA|TRBV6-2/TRBV6-3|17|NA
CASSYSLTGGGYYEQYF
TGTGCCAGCAGTTACTCCTTGACGGGCGGAGGCTACTACGAGCAGTACTTC
>TRBJ2-7|few|TRBV4-3|16|NA
CASSQEYLTESYEQYF
TGCGCCAGCAGCCAAGAGTATTTAACAGAATCCTACGAGCAGTACTTC
>TRBJ2-5|once|TRBV12-3/TRBV12-4|11|NA
CASSAGETQYF
TGTGCCAGCAGTGCGGGGGAGACCCAGTACTTC
>TRBJ2-3|NA|TRBV6-6|16|NA
CASSYGSTHFADTQYF
TGTGCCAGCAGTTATGGGAGTACCCACTTCGCAGATACGCAGTATTTT
>TRBJ1-1|NA|TRBV5-1|14|NA
CASSYPREGTEAFF
TGCGCCAGCAGCTATCCCCGGGAGGGCACTGAAGCTTTCTTT